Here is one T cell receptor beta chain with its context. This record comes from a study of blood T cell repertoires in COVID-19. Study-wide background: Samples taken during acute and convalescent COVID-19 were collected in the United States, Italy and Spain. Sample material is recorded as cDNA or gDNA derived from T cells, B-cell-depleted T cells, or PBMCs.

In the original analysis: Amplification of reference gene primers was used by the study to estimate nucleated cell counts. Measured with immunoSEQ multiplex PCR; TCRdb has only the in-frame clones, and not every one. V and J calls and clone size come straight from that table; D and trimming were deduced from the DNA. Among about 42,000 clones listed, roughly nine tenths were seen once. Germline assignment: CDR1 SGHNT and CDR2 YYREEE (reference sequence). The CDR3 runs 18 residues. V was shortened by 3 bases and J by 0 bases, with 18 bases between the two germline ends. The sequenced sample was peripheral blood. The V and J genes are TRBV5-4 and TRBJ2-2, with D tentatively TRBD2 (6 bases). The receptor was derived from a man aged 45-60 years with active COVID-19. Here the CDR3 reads CASSSGSRGLANTGELFF. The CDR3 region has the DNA TGTGCCAGCAGCTCGGGAAGTCGGGGGTTGGCGAACACCGGGGAGCTGTTTTTT.